This T cell receptor beta chain came from a study of blood T cell repertoires in COVID-19. Between the trimmed V and J ends, which lost 2 bases and 3 bases, there was a span of 8 bases. The CDR3 loop spans 14 amino acids. Per the germline V gene, CDR1 is SNHLY and CDR2 is FYNNEI. Here immunoSEQ multiplex PCR was the method, and the copy in TCRdb shows in-frame clones only, minus some. This table has roughly 130,000 clones, roughly 84% appearing once. The specimen sequenced was peripheral blood. This clonotype was obtained from a woman in her twenties or thirties who had recovered from COVID-19. The chain combines TRBV2 with TRBJ1-3; D not certain. CDR3 protein: CASSEQAGGNTIYF. CDR3 nucleotide sequence: TGTGCCAGCAGTGAACAGGCAGGTGGAAACACCATATATTTT.